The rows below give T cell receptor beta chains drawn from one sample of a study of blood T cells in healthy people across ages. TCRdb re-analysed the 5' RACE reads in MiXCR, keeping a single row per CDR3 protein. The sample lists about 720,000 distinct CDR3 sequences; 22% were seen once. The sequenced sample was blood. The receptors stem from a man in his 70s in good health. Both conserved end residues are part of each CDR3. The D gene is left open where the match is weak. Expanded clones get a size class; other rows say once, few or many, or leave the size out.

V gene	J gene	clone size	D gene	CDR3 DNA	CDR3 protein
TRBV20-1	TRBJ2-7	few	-	TGCAGTGCTAGAGTGGATGGTTACGAGCAGTACTTC	CSARVDGYEQYF
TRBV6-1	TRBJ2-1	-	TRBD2	TGTGCCAGCAGTCATCGTGGGACTAGCGTTTACAATGAGCAGTTCTTC	CASSHRGTSVYNEQFF
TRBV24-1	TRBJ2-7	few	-	TGTGCCCCCCGAAAACGGGATTACGAGCAGTACTTC	CAPRKRDYEQYF
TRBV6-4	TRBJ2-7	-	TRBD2	TGTGCCAGCAGCGAGGGACTAGTTTCCTACGAGCAGTACTTC	CASSEGLVSYEQYF
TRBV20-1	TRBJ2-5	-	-	TGCAGTGCTAGTAGTGTCGCGGGGACCCAGTACTTC	CSASSVAGTQYF
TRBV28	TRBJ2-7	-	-	TGTGCCAGCAGTCGATACCGGGACTCCCGGCCCGAGCAGTACTTC	CASSRYRDSRPEQYF
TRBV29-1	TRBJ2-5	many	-	TGCAGCCTTGCGGACAGCCAAGAGACCCAGTACTTC	CSLADSQETQYF
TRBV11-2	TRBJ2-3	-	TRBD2	TGTGCCAGCAGCTATCATCCGGGACTAGGCCATACGCAGTATTTT	CASSYHPGLGHTQYF
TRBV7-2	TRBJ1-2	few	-	TGTGCCAGCACCCTAGCGGGGGAGGGCTATGGCTACACCTTC	CASTLAGEGYGYTF
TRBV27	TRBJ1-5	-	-	TGTGCCAGCAGTTCCCAGGGACGGCTGCCAGGTCAGCCCCAGCATTTT	CASSSQGRLPGQPQHF
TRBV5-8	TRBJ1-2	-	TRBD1	TGTGCCAGCAGCTTGGCCGCGCCCGGACGACAGGGGGCTTTCTATGGCTACACCTTC	CASSLAAPGRQGAFYGYTF
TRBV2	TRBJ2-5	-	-	TGTGCCAGCAAGGGGTTGACTCCCATGGAGACCCAGTACTTC	CASKGLTPMETQYF
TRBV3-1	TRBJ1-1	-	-	TGTGCCAGCAGCCCGGGGGCCTCCGGAGAAGCTTTCTTT	CASSPGASGEAFF
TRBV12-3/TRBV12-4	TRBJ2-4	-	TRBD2	TGTGCCAGCACCCTAGCGGGAGCGAACATTCAGTACTTC	CASTLAGANIQYF
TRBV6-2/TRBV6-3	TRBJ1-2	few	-	TGTGCCAGCAGTTATGAGTCACGATATGGCTACACCTTC	CASSYESRYGYTF
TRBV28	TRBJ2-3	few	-	TGTGCCAGCAGTTTAGGCTTGAGATTGGGGGATACGCAGTATTTT	CASSLGLRLGDTQYF
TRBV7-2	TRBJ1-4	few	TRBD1	TGTGCCAGCAGCCCGGACAGGGGGTATGAAAAACTGTTTTTT	CASSPDRGYEKLFF
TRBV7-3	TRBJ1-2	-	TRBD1	TGTGCCAGCAGCTCCCAGACAGGGATGGCCTATGGCTACACCTTC	CASSSQTGMAYGYTF
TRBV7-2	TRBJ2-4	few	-	TGTGCCAGCAGCTTACGTATTAGCAGAATAGCCAAAAACATTCAGTACTTC	CASSLRISRIAKNIQYF
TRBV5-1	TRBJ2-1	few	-	TGCGCCAGCAGCCCGGGGGCGGACCCCTTCTACAATGAGCAGTTCTTC	CASSPGADPFYNEQFF
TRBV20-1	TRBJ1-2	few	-	TGCAGTGCTCTTTCAACCCCGGCGTATGGGAGTGGCTACACCTTC	CSALSTPAYGSGYTF
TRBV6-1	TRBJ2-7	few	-	TGTGCCAGCACTTTACAGGCAAGAGGATCCTACGAGCAGTACTTC	CASTLQARGSYEQYF
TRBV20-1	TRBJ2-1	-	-	TGCAGTGCTAGTGAGGGGAGCTCCCACAATGAGCAGTTCTTC	CSASEGSSHNEQFF
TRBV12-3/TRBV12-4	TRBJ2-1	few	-	TGTGCCAGCAGTCCCAAGGTCCGGCCCGGGGACTACAATGAGCAGTTCTTC	CASSPKVRPGDYNEQFF